The 18 T cell receptor beta chains reported below all come from one sample, sequenced in a study of tumor-infiltrating lymphocytes in primary liver carcinoma. Synthesis of TCR beta cDNA was carried out from about 540 ng total RNA with a constant-region primer. Researchers made the TCR beta libraries by running three nested multiplex PCR rounds with slightly modified ARM-PCR. PCR rounds one and two used TRBV1-TRBV30 forward primers with a C-beta reverse primer for around 11 cycles each. From the multiplex PCR reads, TCRdb called clonotypes with MiXCR, one entry per CDR3 protein. The repertoire holds just under 95,000 distinct CDR3 sequences, with less than 75% as singletons. Bulk tissue was left unsorted, and RNA and DNA were co-extracted from about 20-30 mg of it. Material: tumor-adjacent normal liver tissue. The receptors come from a man aged 40-49 years with primary liver carcinoma and hepatitis B virus infection.

V and J are TRBV19 and TRBJ2-5; 7 nucleotides match TRBD1. The CDR3 is 14 amino acids. CDR1 LNHDA and CDR2 SQIVND come from the germline V gene (reference sequence). CDR3 sequence reads: CVTMIGRGQETQYF. The DNA of the CDR3 is TGTGTCACTATGATTGGCAGGGGGCAAGAGACCCAGTACTTC.

For this clonotype: A read error may account for a junction end that differs from germline. V is TRBV11-2 and J is TRBJ2-7; a possible D gene is TRBD1 (6 bases). CDR3 length: 17 residues. CDR1 is SGHAT, CDR2 FQNNGV, per germline. The CDR3 region is CASSLDIGTPSSYEQYF. The CDR3 coding sequence is TGTGCCAGCAGCTTAGACATCGGGACACCCAGCTCATACGAACAGTACTTC. The full variable domain, completed using reference TRBV11-2 and TRBJ2-7, is EAGVAQSPRYKIIEKRQSVAFWCNPISGHATLYWYQQILGQGPKLLIQFQNNGVVDDSQLPKDRFSAERLKGVDSTLKIQPAKLEDSAVYLCASSLDIGTPSSYEQYFGPGTRLTVT.

In regard to this clonotype: An end of the junction does not agree with germline; a read error may underlie this. This rearrangement joins TRBV11-2 to TRBJ1-2; 11 nucleotides match TRBD1. Germline lookup yields CDR1 SGHAT and CDR2 FQNNGV. The CDR3 extends over 16 amino acids. The CDR3, as DNA: TGTACCAGCAGCTTAGGTGGGACAGGGGGTAACTATGGCTACACCTTC. As protein: CTSSLGGTGGNYGYTF. Combining the CDR3 with reference TRBV11-2 and TRBJ1-2 gives the whole variable domain EAGVAQSPRYKIIEKRQSVAFWCNPISGHATLYWYQQILGQGPKLLIQFQNNGVVDDSQLPKDRFSAERLKGVDSTLKIQPAKLEDSAVYLCTSSLGGTGGNYGYTFGSGTRLTVV.

This clonotype has just one count. This CDR3 is missing its conserved last phenylalanine or tryptophan, likely due to a read error. The DNA is omitted, as the CDR3 cannot be located on it reliably, and the CDR3 follows TCRdb's listing. V usage is TRBV11-2 and J usage is TRBJ2-1; TRBD2 reflects the table's D call only, with no check against the DNA. Looked up from germline, CDR1 is SGHAT and CDR2 is FQNNGV. The CDR3 spans 16 residues, counting both ends. The CDR3 protein is CASSYSSTNGRGGGFL.

In DNA, the CDR3 is TGTGCCAGCAGGCGGGAGACATCATCCCTCCACTTT. As protein: CASRRETSSLHF. This chain links TRBV12-3 or TRBV12-4 with TRBJ1-6; D unresolved. Trimming pared 6 bases from V and 14 bases from J, leaving 14 bases between. The CDR3 spans 12 residues.

Comments on this clonotype: One junction end disagrees with the germline gene, perhaps due to a read error. The V gene is TRBV4-2, the J gene TRBJ2-2; D possibly matches TRBD1 or TRBD2 (5 bases each). Germline V CDR1 and CDR2: LGHNA, YNFKEQ. The CDR3 covers 15 residues. CDR3 DNA sequence: TGTGCCAGCAGCCAAGGAGTGGACGGGACCGGGGAGCCGGTTTTT. This codes for CASSQGVDGTGEPVF.

Points on this clonotype: Sequence at one end of the junction differs from germline and may be a read error. V and J are TRBV29-1 and TRBJ2-2; a possible D gene is TRBD1 (6 bases). Germline assignment: CDR1 SQVTM and CDR2 ANQGSEA. The CDR3 contains 15 residues. CDR3 sequence: CSVEDAVGAPGELLF. The DNA for the CDR3 is TGCAGCGTTGAAGACGCCGTGGGGGCCCCCGGGGAGCTGCTTTTT.

This clonotype was seen only a few times. This clone may be a read error of a much larger clone one base away. The chain couples TRBV6-1 to TRBJ2-7; TRBD1 matches at 10 bases. The CDR3 is 15 residues long. Germline CDR1 and CDR2: MNHNS and SASEGT. The CDR3 reads CVSSGTGESTYEQYF. CDR3 in DNA: TGTGTCAGCAGTGGGACAGGGGAATCCACCTACGAGCAGTACTTC.

There are a few counts of this clonotype. With a much larger clone just one base away, this may be a read error. The J gene is TRBJ2-1, the V gene TRBV12-3 or TRBV12-4; D is ambiguous. The V end was cut by 2 bases, the J end by 7 bases, with 6 bases between. The CDR3 covers 12 residues. Here the CDR3 reads CASSLTGNEQFF. The CDR3 coding sequence is TGTGCCAGCAGTTTAACCGGGAATGAGCAGTTCTTC.

This chain uses TRBV11-2 with TRBJ2-3, with 7 bases that match TRBD1. The CDR3 spans 15 residues. Trimming took 3 bases from V and 15 from J; bases not matched to a gene: 18. Germline-derived CDR1 and CDR2 are SGHAT and FQNNGV. The CDR3 sequence is CASSFRDSRTDTRYF. The DNA of the CDR3 is TGTGCCAGCAGCTTTCGGGACAGTCGCACAGATACGCGATATTTT.

This clonotype was seen ten or more times. The chain combines TRBV6-1 with TRBJ2-2; D is perhaps TRBD2 (6 bases). The V gene's germline CDR1 is MNHNS and CDR2 SASEGT. Trimming shortened V by 6 bases and J by 7 bases, and 12 bases separated the two germline ends. CDR3 length equals 13 residues. This CDR3 reads CASSPGAGGELFF. The CDR3 coding sequence is TGTGCCAGCAGCCCGGGAGCCGGCGGGGAGCTGTTTTTT.

Points on this clonotype: This sequence may be a read error, since a much larger clone differs from it by one base. The chain uses TRBV24-1 and TRBJ2-1; D ambiguous. CDR3 size: 11 residues. Germline loops: CDR1 KGHDR, CDR2 SFDVKD. The CDR3 loop reads CTTSDFTGQFF. The DNA for the CDR3 is TGTACCACCAGTGATTTTACCGGGCAGTTCTTC.

With respect to this clonotype: An end of the junction differs from the germline gene, which may be a read error. The chain has TRBV11-2 and TRBJ2-4; possible D gene TRBD1, 5 bases. This CDR3 is built from 13 residues. Germline CDR1 is SGHAT and CDR2 is FQNNGV. The CDR3 nucleotides read TGTGCCAGCAGCTTTTACGGTGTGGACATTCACTATTTC. This translates into CASSFYGVDIHYF.

About this clonotype: At one end the junction does not follow the germline gene, possibly because of a read error. The genes are TRBV14 and TRBJ2-3; D is unclear. This CDR3 is built from 14 residues. CDR1 is SGHDN and CDR2 is FVKESK in the germline V gene. DNA for the CDR3: TGTGCCAGCAGCCAAATACTCTCCCCAGATACGCAATATTTT. It is translated as CASSQILSPDTQYF.

With regard to this clonotype: The junction does not match germline at one end; this may be a read error. CDR3 region: CANSLSGTSGRSGQFF. The DNA for the CDR3 is TGTGCCAACAGCTTATCAGGGACTAGCGGGAGAAGTGGGCAGTTCTTC. V usage is TRBV11-3 and J usage is TRBJ2-1, with 14 bases fitting TRBD2. The CDR3 is made up of 16 amino acids. The germline CDR1 and CDR2 sequences are SGHNT and YENEEA.

This clonotype was seen many times. J is TRBJ1-4 and V is TRBV29-1; D is possibly TRBD1 (6 bases). This CDR3 is 14 amino acids long. Germline V lookup: CDR1 SQVTM, CDR2 ANQGSEA. V dropped 7 bases and J dropped 0 bases, with 12 bases sitting between them. The CDR3, as DNA: TGCAGCGCCGGGGACACCCCAACTAATGAAAAACTGTTTTTT. Translated, it gives CSAGDTPTNEKLFF.

This clonotype occurred once. A much larger clone is a single base away; this may be a read error. V and J are TRBV10-2 and TRBJ1-3; unclear D gene. Trimming pared 8 bases from V and 0 bases from J, leaving 14 bases between. CDR1 and CDR2 from the germline V gene are WSHSY and SAAADI. The CDR3 consists of 15 residues. CDR3 in DNA: TGCGCCAGCGCGCCGGGGATAAACTCTGGAAACACCATATATTTT. It encodes CASAPGINSGNTIYF.

V gene TRBV6-5 combines with J gene TRBJ2-7; 7 bases match TRBD1. Germline CDR1 and CDR2: MNHEY and SVGAGI. CDR3 length: 14 residues. Unmatched junction bases numbered 9, after V lost 3 bases and J lost 7 bases. CDR3 nucleotide sequence: TGTGCCAGCAGTTATTCCGGACAGGTTGGAGAGCAGTACTTC. Amino acids: CASSYSGQVGEQYF.